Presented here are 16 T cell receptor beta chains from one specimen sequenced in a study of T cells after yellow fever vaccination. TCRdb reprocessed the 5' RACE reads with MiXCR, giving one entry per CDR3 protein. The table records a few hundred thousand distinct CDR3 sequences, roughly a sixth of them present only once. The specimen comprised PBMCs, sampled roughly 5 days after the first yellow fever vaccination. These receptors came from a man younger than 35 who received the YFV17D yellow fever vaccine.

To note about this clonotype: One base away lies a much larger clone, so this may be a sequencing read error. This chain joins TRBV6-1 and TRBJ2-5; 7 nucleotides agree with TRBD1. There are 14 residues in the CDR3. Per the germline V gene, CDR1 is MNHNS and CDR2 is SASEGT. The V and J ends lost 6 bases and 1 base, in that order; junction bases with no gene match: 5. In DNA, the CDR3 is TGTGCCAGCAGCGCCGGGACAGTCCAAGAGACCCAGTACTTC. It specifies CASSAGTVQETQYF.

The CDR3 DNA sequence: TGTGCCAGCAGCTATCAGGGACGAGGAACTCAGCCCCAGCATTTT. It codes for CASSYQGRGTQPQHF. The V gene is TRBV21-1, the J gene TRBJ1-5; TRBD1, as called in the table, went unchecked against the DNA. TRBV21-1 is noted as a pseudogene. The CDR3 is 15 residues long.

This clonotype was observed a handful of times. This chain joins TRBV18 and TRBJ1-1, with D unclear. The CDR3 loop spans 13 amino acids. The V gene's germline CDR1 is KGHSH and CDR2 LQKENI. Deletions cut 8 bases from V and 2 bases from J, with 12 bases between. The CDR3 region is CASSTGSNTEAFF. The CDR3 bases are TGTGCCAGCAGCACGGGATCCAACACTGAAGCTTTCTTT. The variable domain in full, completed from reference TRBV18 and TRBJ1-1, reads NAGVMQNPRHLVRRRGQEARLRCSPMKGHSHVYWYRQLPEEGLKFMVYLQKENIIDESGMPKERFSAEFPKEGPSILRIQQVVRGDSAAYFCASSTGSNTEAFFGQGTRLTVV.

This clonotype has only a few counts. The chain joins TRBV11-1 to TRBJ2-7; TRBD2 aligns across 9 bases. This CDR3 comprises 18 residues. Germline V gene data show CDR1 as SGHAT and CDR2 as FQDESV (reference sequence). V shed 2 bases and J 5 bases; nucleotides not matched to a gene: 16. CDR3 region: CASSLRAFGGRESDEQYF. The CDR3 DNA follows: TGTGCCAGCAGCTTACGGGCATTTGGCGGGAGGGAAAGTGACGAGCAGTACTTC.

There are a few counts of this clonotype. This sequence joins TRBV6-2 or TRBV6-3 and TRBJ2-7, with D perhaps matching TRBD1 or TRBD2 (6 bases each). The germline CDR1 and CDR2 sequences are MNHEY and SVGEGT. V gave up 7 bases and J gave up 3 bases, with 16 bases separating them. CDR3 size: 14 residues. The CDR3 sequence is CASITDRRGYEQYF. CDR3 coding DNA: TGTGCCAGCATTACCGACAGGAGGGGCTACGAGCAGTACTTC.

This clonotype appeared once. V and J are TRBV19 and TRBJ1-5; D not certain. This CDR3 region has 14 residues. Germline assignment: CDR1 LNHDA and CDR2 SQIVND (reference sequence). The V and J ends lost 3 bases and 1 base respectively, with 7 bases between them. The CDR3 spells CASSMGRSNQPQHF. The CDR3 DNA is TGTGCCAGTAGTATGGGAAGGAGCAATCAGCCCCAGCATTTT.

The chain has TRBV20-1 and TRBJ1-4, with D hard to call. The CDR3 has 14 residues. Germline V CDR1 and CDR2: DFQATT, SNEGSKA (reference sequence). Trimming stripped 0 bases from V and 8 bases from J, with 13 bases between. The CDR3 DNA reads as TGCAGTGCTAGAGATCGGGTTGGATCAGAAAAACTGTTTTTT. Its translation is CSARDRVGSEKLFF.

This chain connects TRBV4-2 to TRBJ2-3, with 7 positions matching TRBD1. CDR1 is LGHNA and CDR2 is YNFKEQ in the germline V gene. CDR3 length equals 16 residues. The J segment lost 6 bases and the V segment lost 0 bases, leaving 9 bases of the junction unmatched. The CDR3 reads CASSQDARGSRDTQYF. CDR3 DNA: TGTGCCAGCAGCCAAGACGCCAGGGGGTCTCGGGATACGCAGTATTTT.

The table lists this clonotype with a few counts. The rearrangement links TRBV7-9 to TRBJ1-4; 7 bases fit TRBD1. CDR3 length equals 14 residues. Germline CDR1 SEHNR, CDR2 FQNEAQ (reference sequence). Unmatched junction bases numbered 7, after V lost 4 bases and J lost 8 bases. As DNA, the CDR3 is TGTGCCAGCAGCTGGGACAGCCGCGGGGAAAAACTGTTTTTT. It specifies CASSWDSRGEKLFF. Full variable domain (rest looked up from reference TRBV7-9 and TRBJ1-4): DTGVSQNPRHKITKRGQNVTFRCDPISEHNRLYWYRQTLGQGPEFLTYFQNEAQLEKSRLLSDRFSAERPKGSFSTLEIQRTEQGDSAMYLCASSWDSRGEKLFFGSGTQLSVL.

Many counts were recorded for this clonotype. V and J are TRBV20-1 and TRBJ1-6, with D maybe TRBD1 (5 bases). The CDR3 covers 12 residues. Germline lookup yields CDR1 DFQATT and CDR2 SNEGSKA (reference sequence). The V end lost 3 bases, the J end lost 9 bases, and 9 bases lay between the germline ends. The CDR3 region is CSASPDTSPLHF. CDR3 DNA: TGCAGTGCTAGTCCGGACACTTCACCCCTCCACTTT.

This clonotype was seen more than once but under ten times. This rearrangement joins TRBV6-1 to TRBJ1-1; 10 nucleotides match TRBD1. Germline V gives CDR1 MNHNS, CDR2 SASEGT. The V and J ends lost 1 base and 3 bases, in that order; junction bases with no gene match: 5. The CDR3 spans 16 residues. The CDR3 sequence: CASSEEWTGGHTEAFF. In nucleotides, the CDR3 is TGTGCCAGCAGTGAAGAGTGGACAGGGGGGCACACTGAAGCTTTCTTT.

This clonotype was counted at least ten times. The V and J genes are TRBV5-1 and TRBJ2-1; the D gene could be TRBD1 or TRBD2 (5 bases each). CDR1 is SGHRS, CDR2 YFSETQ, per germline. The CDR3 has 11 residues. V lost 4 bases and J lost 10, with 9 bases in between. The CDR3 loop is CASSRRDEQFF. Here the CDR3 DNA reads TGCGCCAGCAGCAGAAGGGACGAGCAGTTCTTC.

CDR3 amino acids: CASSQDLILVNGYTF. The CDR3 DNA reads as TGTGCCAGCAGCCAGGACCTTATCCTGGTGAATGGCTACACCTTC. The V and J genes are TRBV7-2 and TRBJ1-2; D call uncertain. Looked up from germline, CDR1 is SGHTA and CDR2 is FQGNSA. CDR3 length: 15 residues. Trimming stripped 5 bases from V and 6 bases from J, with 19 bases between.

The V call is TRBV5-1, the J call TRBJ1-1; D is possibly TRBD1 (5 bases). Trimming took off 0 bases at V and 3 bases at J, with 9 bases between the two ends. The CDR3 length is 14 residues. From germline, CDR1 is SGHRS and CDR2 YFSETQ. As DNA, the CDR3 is TGCGCCAGCAGCTTGGATGGCAGGGACACTGAAGCTTTCTTT. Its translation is CASSLDGRDTEAFF. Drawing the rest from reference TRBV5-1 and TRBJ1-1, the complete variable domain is KAGVTQTPRYLIKTRGQQVTLSCSPISGHRSVSWYQQTPGQGLQFLFEYFSETQRNKGNFPGRFSGRQFSNSRSEMNVSTLELGDSALYLCASSLDGRDTEAFFGQGTRLTVV.

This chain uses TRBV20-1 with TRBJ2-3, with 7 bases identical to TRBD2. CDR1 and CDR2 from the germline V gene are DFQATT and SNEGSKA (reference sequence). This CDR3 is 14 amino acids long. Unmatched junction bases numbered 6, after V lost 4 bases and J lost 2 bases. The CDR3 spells CSANKRGDTDTQYF. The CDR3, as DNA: TGCAGTGCTAACAAACGGGGGGACACAGATACGCAGTATTTT.

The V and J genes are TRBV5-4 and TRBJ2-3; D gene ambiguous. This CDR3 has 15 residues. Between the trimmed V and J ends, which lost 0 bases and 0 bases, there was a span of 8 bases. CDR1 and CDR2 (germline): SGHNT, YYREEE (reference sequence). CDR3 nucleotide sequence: TGTGCCAGCAGCTTGGAGGCAAGAAGCACAGATACGCAGTATTTT. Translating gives CASSLEARSTDTQYF. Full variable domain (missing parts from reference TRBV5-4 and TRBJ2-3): ETGVTQSPTHLIKTRGQQVTLRCSSQSGHNTVSWYQQALGQGPQFIFQYYREEENGRGNFPPRFSGLQFPNYSSELNVNALELDDSALYLCASSLEARSTDTQYFGPGTRLTVL.